Shown below are 20 T cell receptor beta chains from a single sample sequenced in a study of metastatic and nonmetastatic thyroid tumors. Thyroid surgery was preceded by no treatment in any patient. TCRdb reassembled clones from the PCR reads with MiXCR. The sample shows 15,000 to 20,000 clones, 21% of them seen only once. The sample taken for sequencing was tumor tissue. Receptors were obtained from a female donor with papillary thyroid cancer or a benign thyroid nodule (not recorded which). Some clones in this sample may be carry-over from other donors' samples.

Many counts were recorded for this clone. A much larger clonotype is one base distant, so this may be a read error. The sample holds other DNA sequences that translate to the same CDR3. The chain joins TRBV20-1 to TRBJ2-3, with TRBD1 matching 11 bases. CDR1 is DFQATT and CDR2 is SNEGSKA in the germline V gene (reference sequence). The V and J ends lost 1 base and 7 bases, in that order; junction bases with no gene match: 4. The CDR3 has 14 amino acids. DNA for the CDR3: TGCAGTGCTAGAGGGACAGGGGGCGGATATACGCAGTATTTT. This translates into CSARGTGGGYTQYF.

This clone was observed at least ten times. The chain combines TRBV7-2 with TRBJ1-2; D call uncertain. Trimming pared 4 bases from V and 3 bases from J, leaving 12 bases between. The CDR3 is 14 residues long. The germline gives CDR1 SGHTA, CDR2 FQGNSA. CDR3 residues: CASSSALGDYGYTF. CDR3 coding DNA: TGTGCCAGCAGCTCGGCACTTGGGGACTATGGCTACACCTTC.

This clone has a count of ten or more. The rearrangement links TRBV14 to TRBJ1-2; D not certain. The germline CDR1 and CDR2 sequences are SGHDN and FVKESK. V gave up 1 base and J gave up 4 bases, with 7 bases separating them. The CDR3 runs to 13 residues. DNA for the CDR3: TGTGCCAGCAGCCAAGGGCAGTCCTATGGCTACACCTTC. Protein product: CASSQGQSYGYTF.

This clone was seen ten or more times. The chain recombines TRBV28 with TRBJ1-4; maybe TRBD1 (5 bases). Germline V gives CDR1 MDHEN, CDR2 SYDVKM. CDR3 size: 16 residues. V lost 2 bases, J lost 3 bases, and 13 bases lay in between. In DNA, the CDR3 is TGTGCCAGCAGTTTAGTAAGGGCAGGGCCTAATGAAAAACTGTTTTTT. Its translation: CASSLVRAGPNEKLFF.

This rearrangement joins TRBV3-1 to TRBJ1-6; the D gene is possibly TRBD1 (5 bases). Trimming left V 4 bases short and J 7 bases short, with 11 bases between. Germline lookup yields CDR1 LGHDT and CDR2 YNNKEL (reference sequence). CDR3 length: 14 amino acids. CDR3 loop: CASSPQSGNSPLHF. The CDR3 nucleotides are TGTGCCAGCAGCCCTCAGTCAGGGAATTCACCCCTCCACTTT.

Only a few counts were recorded for this clone. The chain uses TRBV28 and TRBJ1-2, with D uncertain. CDR3 length equals 14 residues. Trimming shortened V by 5 bases and J by 4 bases, and 14 bases separated the two germline ends. Germline assignment: CDR1 MDHEN and CDR2 SYDVKM. The chain's CDR3 is CASSVPAKGYGYTF. The CDR3 DNA reads as TGTGCCAGCAGTGTGCCCGCCAAAGGCTATGGCTACACCTTC.

This clone was detected ten times or more. The CDR3 protein is CASSLNRGYEQYF. Here the CDR3 DNA reads TGTGCCAGCAGTTTGAACAGGGGGTACGAGCAGTACTTC. The chain is built from TRBV27 and TRBJ2-7, with 8 bases lining up with TRBD1. The CDR3 contains 13 residues. Germline V CDR1 and CDR2: MNHEY, SMNVEV (reference sequence). With 3 bases clipped from V and 4 bases from J, the junction kept 2 bases outside the gene matches.

V usage is TRBV20-1 and J usage is TRBJ2-7, with a weak D call TRBD1 (7 bases). The germline CDR1 and CDR2 sequences are DFQATT and SNEGSKA (reference sequence). V lost 6 bases, J lost 6 bases, and 33 bases lay in between. The CDR3 is 18 residues long. The CDR3 loop reads CSAAGGGSSPFRMGEQYF. CDR3 nucleotides: TGCAGTGCCGCAGGGGGAGGCAGCAGCCCGTTTCGTATGGGCGAGCAGTACTTC.

This clone was observed at least ten times. Germline and junction disagree at one end, which may indicate a read error. The chain uses TRBV18 and TRBJ1-2; TRBD1 is a possible D gene (6 bases). The CDR3 is 15 amino acids. Germline loops: CDR1 KGHSH, CDR2 LQKENI. CDR3 region: CASSPSATGSYGHTF. CDR3 sequence (DNA): TGTGCCAGCTCACCTTCCGCGACAGGCTCCTATGGCCACACCTTC. The full variable domain, in which reference TRBV18 and TRBJ1-2 provide the parts outside the CDR3, is NAGVMQNPRHLVRRRGQEARLRCSPMKGHSHVYWYRQLPEEGLKFMVYLQKENIIDESGMPKERFSAEFPKEGPSILRIQQVVRGDSAAYFCASSPSATGSYGHTFGSGTRLTVV.

Many counts were recorded for this clone. This may stem from a read error, because a much larger clone lies one nucleotide away. The chain employs TRBV6-1 and TRBJ2-5, with 8 bases lining up with TRBD1. Germline V gene lookup returns CDR1 MNHNS and CDR2 SASEGT. This CDR3 region has 15 residues. Trimming at V came to 6 bases and at J to 7 bases, leaving 13 bases not matched to a gene. The CDR3 here is CASRIDRGGGGTQYF. The CDR3 DNA is TGTGCCAGCAGAATAGACAGGGGTGGTGGAGGGACCCAGTACTTC.

In this sample, this clone turned up a few times. A read error is possible here, since a much larger clone lies one base away. The chain has TRBV2 and TRBJ1-5; D is uncertain. The V end was cut by 8 bases, the J end by 0 bases, with 5 bases between. Germline V gives CDR1 SNHLY, CDR2 FYNNEI. CDR3 size: 12 residues. The CDR3 loop is CASVYSNQPQHF. The CDR3 region has the DNA TGTGCCAGCGTATATAGCAATCAGCCCCAGCATTTT.

This clone counts as medium-sized. The V call is TRBV6-2 or TRBV6-3, the J call TRBJ1-5; D gene ambiguous. The CDR3 spans 15 residues. From germline, CDR1 is MNHEY and CDR2 SVGEGT. Trimming pared 2 bases from V and 0 bases from J, leaving 8 bases between. CDR3 coding DNA: TGTGCCAGCAGTTACAGGCCTTATAGCAATCAGCCCCAGCATTTT. It translates to CASSYRPYSNQPQHF.

This clone was seen a handful of times. The CDR3 nucleotides are TGTGCCAGCAGCCCTCGAGGGGCGATGGGGGGAATGAACACTGAAGCTTTCTTT. It codes for CASSPRGAMGGMNTEAFF. The V call is TRBV11-2, the J call TRBJ1-1, with D perhaps TRBD1 (5 bases). This CDR3 has 18 amino acids. Between the trimmed V and J ends, which lost 5 bases and 0 bases, there was a span of 22 bases. The germline V gene has CDR1 SGHAT and CDR2 FQNNGV.

Remarks on this clone: Other DNA sequences in this specimen translate into the identical CDR3. This chain links TRBV20-1 with TRBJ2-7, with D possibly being TRBD2 (7 bases). Per germline, CDR1 DFQATT and CDR2 SNEGSKA (reference sequence). The V end lost 3 bases, the J end lost 7 bases, and 25 bases lay between the germline ends. This CDR3 spans 16 amino acids. CDR3 region: CSASPGAGRVGGEQYF. The CDR3, as DNA: TGCAGTGCTAGCCCGGGGGCAGGGAGGGTAGGCGGGGAGCAGTACTTC.

There are many counts of this clone. The gene calls are TRBV19 and TRBJ2-2; D may be TRBD2 (5 bases). CDR3 length equals 15 residues. Trimming cost V 5 bases and J 4 bases, with 14 bases left between them. Per germline, CDR1 LNHDA and CDR2 SQIVND (reference sequence). The CDR3: CASSPRGAVTGELFF. CDR3 sequence (DNA): TGTGCCAGTAGTCCTCGGGGAGCAGTCACCGGGGAGCTGTTTTTT.

Note on this clone: One end of the junction varies from germline; a read error may be responsible. V gene TRBV5-1 combines with J gene TRBJ2-2; D is unresolved. The CDR3 totals 15 residues. Germline V CDR1 and CDR2: SGHRS, YFSETQ. In DNA, the CDR3 is TGCGCCAGCAGCTCGACTGCAGGAAACACCGGTGAGCTGTTTTTT. Translated: CASSSTAGNTGELFF.

This sequence joins TRBV20-1 and TRBJ2-3; 8 nucleotides line up with TRBD2. Germline trimming cut 1 base from V and 2 bases from J; bases unmatched to any gene: 8. The CDR3 contains 16 residues. Germline V gene data show CDR1 as DFQATT and CDR2 as SNEGSKA (reference sequence). In DNA, the CDR3 is TGCAGTGCTAGAGCCCAACCACTAGCGGCCACAGATACGCAGTATTTT. Its translation: CSARAQPLAATDTQYF.

The rearrangement uses TRBV5-1 and TRBJ2-7; no clear D. This CDR3 is 16 amino acids long. Germline loops: CDR1 SGHRS, CDR2 YFSETQ. V shed 0 bases and J shed 3 bases, with 16 bases lying between them. The CDR3 spells CASSLEPGDPLYEQYF. DNA of the CDR3: TGCGCCAGCAGCTTGGAGCCTGGGGATCCCCTCTACGAGCAGTACTTC. The entire variable domain, with the rest obtained from reference TRBV5-1 and TRBJ2-7, is as follows: KAGVTQTPRYLIKTRGQQVTLSCSPISGHRSVSWYQQTPGQGLQFLFEYFSETQRNKGNFPGRFSGRQFSNSRSEMNVSTLELGDSALYLCASSLEPGDPLYEQYFGPGTRLTVT.

This clone was observed many times. V usage is TRBV29-1 and J usage is TRBJ2-1; possibly TRBD2 for D (5 bases). This CDR3 is built from 13 residues. Germline CDR1 reads SQVTM; CDR2 reads ANQGSEA. The V gene lost 4 bases and the J gene lost 5 bases, with 12 bases spanning the gap. The DNA for the CDR3 is TGCAGCGTTGCGTCGGACTGGAACAATGAGCAGTTCTTC. It translates to CSVASDWNNEQFF.

This clone occurred a few times. The chain has TRBV6-5 and TRBJ2-7; 11 bases are a match to TRBD2. V lost 0 bases, J lost 6 bases, and 1 base stayed unmatched. There are 14 residues in the CDR3. The V gene's germline CDR1 is MNHEY and CDR2 SVGAGI. This CDR3 reads CASSYSGTSGEQYF. CDR3 nucleotide sequence: TGTGCCAGCAGTTACTCGGGGACTAGCGGCGAGCAGTACTTC.